This T cell receptor beta chain is drawn from a study of cytomegalovirus exposure and HLA in healthy donors. General study points: Generally TCR sequences proved uncommon, though certain public TCRs appeared in numerous donors. A subsequent analysis found that TCR clusters from the first cohort also tended to co-occur in the roughly 120 validation repertoires, with about 94% of cluster scores above 0.

Using immunoSEQ multiplex PCR, the repertoire was profiled, and TCRdb retains in-frame clones only, with some absent. The sample contains 140,000 or so clones, about 87% of which appear only once. This CDR3 region has 15 residues. V trimming: 4 bases; J trimming: 0 bases; junction bases outside the gene matches: 2. Germline V CDR1 and CDR2: SGHDT, YYEEEE. Comment on this clone: Antigen: not known.

Material: PBMCs. The sequence came from a young man in good health and CMV-seropositive. The chain uses TRBV5-6 and TRBJ2-7; 12 nucleotides match TRBD2. CDR3 DNA: TGTGCCAGCAGCCCGACTAGCGGGAGCTCCTACGAGCAGTACTTC. Amino acid sequence: CASSPTSGSSYEQYF. The full variable domain, rest sourced from reference TRBV5-6 and TRBJ2-7, is DAGVTQSPTHLIKTRGQQVTLRCSPKSGHDTVSWYQQALGQGPQFIFQYYEEEERQRGNFPDRFSGHQFPNYSSELNVNALLLGDSALYLCASSPTSGSSYEQYFGPGTRLTVT.